Below, one T cell receptor beta chain is given with its context. As yet, its antigen is unknown. The data were obtained in a study of cytomegalovirus exposure and HLA in healthy donors. Study-level points and caveats: Among CMV-associated TCR beta chains, most appeared HLA-restricted in a later analysis. Prediction of most subjects' HLA-A and HLA-B alleles by TCR beta sequences was reportedly accurate.

Primers: 60 Vbeta forward and 13 Jbeta reverse. Method: immunoSEQ multiplex PCR; TCRdb's copy keeps in-frame clones and lacks some. The sample includes some 190,000 clones, 80% of them seen just once. CDR1 and CDR2 (germline): SGHTA, FQGTGA. The CDR3 is made up of 14 amino acids. Trimming cost V 5 bases and J 5 bases; bases outside gene matches: 5. The chain employs TRBV7-3 and TRBJ2-2; 7 bases line up with TRBD1. This clonotype was obtained from a girl aged 5-17 years in good health and CMV-seropositive. Sequences were obtained from PBMCs. CDR3 in DNA: TGTGCCAGCAGCGGACACAGGGGAACCGGGGAGCTGTTTTTT. Translating gives CASSGHRGTGELFF.